This entry lists 32 T cell receptor beta chains sequenced from one sample in a study. TCRdb re-analysed the RT-PCR reads in MiXCR, keeping a single row per CDR3 protein. The sample consists of more than 550,000 distinct CDR3 sequences, 11% to 15% of them appearing once. Sequencing was done on a sample of memory CD4+ T cells from blood. The receptor set was obtained from a female donor in good health, serving as a healthy control.

Turning to this clonotype: Since a much larger clone is just one base distant, this may be a read error. V and J are TRBV5-1 and TRBJ1-2; no definite D call. The CDR3 spans 14 residues. The V and J ends lost 4 bases and 2 bases respectively, with 12 bases between them. From germline, CDR1 is SGHRS and CDR2 YFSETQ. Here the CDR3 DNA reads TGCGCCAGCAGCCTCGAAGCACGGAACTATGGCTACACCTTC. It yields the protein CASSLEARNYGYTF.

This clonotype showed up just a few times. The chain links TRBV7-9 to TRBJ1-2, with D possibly being TRBD1 (5 bases). The V gene's germline CDR1 is SEHNR and CDR2 FQNEAQ (reference sequence). Trimming removed 3 bases at V and 3 bases at J, with 11 bases between. This CDR3 is 14 amino acids long. The CDR3 is CASSFRVWDYGYTF. CDR3 bases: TGTGCCAGCAGCTTCAGGGTGTGGGACTATGGCTACACCTTC.

The gene calls are TRBV19 and TRBJ1-2; weak D call: TRBD1 (5 bases). The V and J ends lost 6 bases and 7 bases respectively, with 12 bases between them. The CDR3 length is 12 residues. Germline CDR1 reads LNHDA; CDR2 reads SQIVND (reference sequence). CDR3 loop: CASSTGPSGYTF. The CDR3 DNA is TGTGCCAGTAGCACGGGGCCGAGTGGCTACACCTTC.

This clonotype was recorded a few times. The rearrangement joins TRBV9 to TRBJ1-4, with TRBD1 as a possible D gene (5 bases). CDR1 and CDR2 from the germline V gene are SGDLS and YYNGEE. The CDR3 contains 16 residues. Trimming removed 4 bases from V and 0 bases from J, with 13 bases in between. CDR3 protein: CASSIETAATNEKLFF. The CDR3 DNA is TGTGCCAGCAGCATCGAGACAGCTGCAACTAATGAAAAACTGTTTTTT. Full variable domain (outside the CDR3, taken from reference TRBV9 and TRBJ1-4): DSGVTQTPKHLITATGQRVTLRCSPRSGDLSVYWYQQSLDQGLQFLIQYYNGEERAKGNILERFSAQQFPDLHSELNLSSLELGDSALYFCASSIETAATNEKLFFGSGTQLSVL.

This clonotype was counted only a few times. V gene TRBV7-8 combines with J gene TRBJ1-6, with a possible D match to TRBD1 (6 bases). Trimming removed 5 bases at V and 5 bases at J, with 13 bases between. The CDR3 has 15 amino acids. CDR1 is SGHVS and CDR2 is FQNEAQ in the germline V gene. CDR3 sequence (DNA): TGTGCCAGCAGCCCCGGACAGCTCGATAATTCACCCCTCCACTTT. It is translated as CASSPGQLDNSPLHF.

The sample holds a few counts of this clonotype. V gene TRBV15 combines with J gene TRBJ2-2; D may be TRBD2 (5 bases). The CDR3 has 15 amino acids. Trimming cost V 6 bases and J 3 bases, with 14 bases left between them. Germline CDR1 and CDR2: LNHNV and YYDKDF (reference sequence). CDR3 loop: CATSSGLGYTGELFF. The CDR3 coding sequence is TGTGCCACCAGTTCCGGACTGGGCTACACCGGGGAGCTGTTTTTT.

This clonotype was recorded at least ten times. The V and J genes are TRBV29-1 and TRBJ2-6; D gene unclear. The germline gives CDR1 SQVTM, CDR2 ANQGSEA. V lost 6 bases and J 0 bases, leaving 12 bases between the germline ends. The CDR3 runs to 15 residues. The CDR3 here is CSVVQVGSGANVLTF. The CDR3 nucleotides read TGCAGCGTGGTCCAGGTTGGCTCTGGGGCCAACGTCCTGACTTTC.

This clonotype appeared a few times. A much larger clone differs by one base, so this may be a read error. The genes are TRBV7-2 and TRBJ1-5; weak D call: TRBD1 (5 bases). This CDR3 region has 15 residues. The germline CDR1 and CDR2 sequences are SGHTA and FQGNSA. Deletions cut 1 base from V and 1 base from J, with 8 bases between. CDR3 residues: CASSLGEGSNQPQHF. The DNA for the CDR3 is TGTGCCAGCAGCTTAGGGGAGGGGAGCAATCAGCCCCAGCATTTT. Supplemented by reference TRBV7-2 and TRBJ1-5, the full variable domain reads GAGVSQSPSNKVTEKGKDVELRCDPISGHTALYWYRQSLGQGLEFLIYFQGNSAPDKSGLPSDRFSAERTGGSVSTLTIQRTQQEDSAVYLCASSLGEGSNQPQHFGDGTRLSIL.

The rearrangement links TRBV6-2 or TRBV6-3 to TRBJ2-7; 7 nucleotides align to TRBD1. The germline gives CDR1 MNHEY, CDR2 SVGEGT. CDR3 length: 13 residues. V trimming: 6 bases; J trimming: 3 bases; junction bases outside the gene matches: 5. CDR3 nucleotide sequence: TGTGCCAGCAGGGGACAGCTGAGCTACGAGCAGTACTTC. Translated: CASRGQLSYEQYF.

This clonotype was observed a few times. The chain combines TRBV28 with TRBJ2-7; D gene ambiguous. V was clipped by 4 bases and J by 2 bases, with 15 bases between them. The CDR3 is 15 amino acids. The germline CDR1 and CDR2 sequences are MDHEN and SYDVKM. The CDR3, as DNA: TGTGCCAGCAGTTCATCTGGGTTGGGCGCCTACGAGCAGTACTTC. It yields the protein CASSSSGLGAYEQYF.

The chain has TRBV5-1 and TRBJ2-3; D gene unclear. The germline gives CDR1 SGHRS, CDR2 YFSETQ. V lost 5 bases, J lost 3 bases, and 16 bases lay in between. The CDR3 contains 15 residues. CDR3 loop: CASRDNTAMTDTQYF. CDR3 bases: TGCGCCAGCAGAGATAATACAGCGATGACAGATACGCAGTATTTT. Looking up the rest from reference TRBV5-1 and TRBJ2-3 gives the full variable domain: KAGVTQTPRYLIKTRGQQVTLSCSPISGHRSVSWYQQTPGQGLQFLFEYFSETQRNKGNFPGRFSGRQFSNSRSEMNVSTLELGDSALYLCASRDNTAMTDTQYFGPGTRLTVL.

Note on this clonotype: A read error may be the cause here, since a much bigger clone is one base away. It is likely a read error, because the conserved phenylalanine at the end of the CDR3 is missing. The J gene is TRBJ1-5, the V gene TRBV20-1; D not certain. The V end lost 0 bases, the J end lost 6 bases, and 12 bases lay between the germline ends. CDR1 and CDR2 (germline): DFQATT, SNEGSKA (reference sequence). This CDR3 contains 14 residues. The CDR3 sequence is CSARDTHSGQPQHL. CDR3 nucleotides: TGCAGTGCTAGAGATACCCACTCCGGTCAGCCCCAGCATCTT.

This clonotype has only a few counts. The V call is TRBV2, the J call TRBJ2-7; D gene unclear. The V end was cut by 5 bases, the J end by 3 bases, with 8 bases between. CDR3 length equals 12 residues. In germline, CDR1 is SNHLY, CDR2 FYNNEI. The CDR3 loop is CASSFSNYEQYF. The CDR3 region has the DNA TGTGCCAGCAGTTTCTCTAACTACGAGCAGTACTTC.

The chain joins TRBV20-1 to TRBJ1-1; D ambiguous. V lost 6 bases and J 2 bases, leaving 16 bases between the germline ends. The CDR3 is made up of 14 amino acids. Germline V CDR1 and CDR2: DFQATT, SNEGSKA (reference sequence). CDR3 DNA sequence: TGCAGTGCCAAAGTTTTCGCTGGCAACACTGAAGCTTTCTTT. As protein: CSAKVFAGNTEAFF.

This clonotype was detected many times. The chain is built from TRBV5-6 and TRBJ1-1; D unresolved. Per germline, CDR1 SGHDT and CDR2 YYEEEE. The CDR3 is 15 amino acids. The V gene lost 4 bases and the J gene lost 4 bases, with 17 bases spanning the gap. CDR3 sequence (DNA): TGTGCCAGCAGCCCTGCCTTACGCCTGGGCACTGAAGCTTTCTTT. Protein: CASSPALRLGTEAFF.

This clonotype appeared many times. The chain carries TRBV5-8 and TRBJ2-1, with TRBD2 matching over 7 bases. In germline, CDR1 is SGHTS, CDR2 YDEGEE. Trimming cost V 1 base and J 0 bases; bases outside gene matches: 4. The CDR3 extends over 16 amino acids. The CDR3 loop is CASSLTLAASYNEQFF. The CDR3 nucleotides read TGTGCCAGCAGCTTGACCCTAGCGGCCTCCTACAATGAGCAGTTCTTC.

This clonotype came up a few times. This chain joins TRBV12-3 or TRBV12-4 and TRBJ2-7; tentative D call: TRBD1 (5 bases). This CDR3 has 13 amino acids. V was cut by 6 bases and J by 0 bases, with 9 bases left in between. CDR3 protein: CASRMTASYEQYF. CDR3 nucleotide sequence: TGTGCCAGCAGGATGACAGCCTCCTACGAGCAGTACTTC.

The V gene is TRBV6-6, the J gene TRBJ2-7, with TRBD1 identical over 10 bases. Trimming at V came to 0 bases and at J to 5 bases, leaving 4 bases not matched to a gene. In germline, CDR1 is MNHNY, CDR2 SVGAGI (reference sequence). The CDR3 is 15 residues long. Here the CDR3 DNA reads TGTGCCAGCAGTTACTCGGGACAGGGGAAGGACGAGCAGTACTTC. Its translation is CASSYSGQGKDEQYF.

Only a few counts were recorded for this clonotype. The rearrangement uses TRBV20-1 and TRBJ1-1; 9 nucleotides line up with TRBD1. The germline gives CDR1 DFQATT, CDR2 SNEGSKA (reference sequence). The CDR3 consists of 14 residues. J lost 4 bases, V lost 5 bases, and 8 bases had no gene match. CDR3 sequence: CSAFQGQGGTEAFF. CDR3 DNA sequence: TGCAGTGCTTTTCAGGGACAGGGAGGCACTGAAGCTTTCTTT.

The gene calls are TRBV6-2 or TRBV6-3 and TRBJ2-7; perhaps TRBD1 as D (8 bases). The CDR3 runs to 14 residues. V was shortened by 5 bases and J by 3 bases, with 14 bases between the two germline ends. Germline CDR1 and CDR2: MNHEY and SVGEGT. CDR3 residues: CASSTTGEGYEQYF. The CDR3, as DNA: TGTGCCAGCAGTACGACAGGGGAGGGCTACGAGCAGTACTTC.

The V call is TRBV6-1, the J call TRBJ2-4, with 11 bases matching TRBD2. This CDR3 contains 16 residues. V lost 1 base and J lost 1; bases outside the gene matches: 0. Germline V gene data show CDR1 as MNHNS and CDR2 as SASEGT. As DNA, the CDR3 is TGTGCCAGCAGTGAAGGACTAGCGGGGGCCAAAAACATTCAGTACTTC. Amino acids: CASSEGLAGAKNIQYF.

The V call is TRBV5-1, the J call TRBJ2-5, with D possibly called TRBD1 or TRBD2 (5 bases each). Trimming removed 2 bases at V and 0 bases at J, with 14 bases between. This CDR3 has 16 amino acids. The germline V gene has CDR1 SGHRS and CDR2 YFSETQ. CDR3 region: CASSFGTPGYQETQYF. The CDR3 coding sequence is TGCGCCAGCAGCTTTGGGACCCCGGGGTACCAAGAGACCCAGTACTTC.

The gene calls are TRBV5-1 and TRBJ2-2; D perhaps matches TRBD2 (5 bases). The CDR3 covers 17 residues. Trimming shortened V by 0 bases and J by 5 bases, and 17 bases separated the two germline ends. The germline V gene encodes CDR1 SGHRS and CDR2 YFSETQ. The CDR3 bases are TGCGCCAGCAGCTTGGTTAGGAAGGACTCTGGGACCGGGGAGCTGTTTTTT. This translates into CASSLVRKDSGTGELFF. Full variable domain (missing parts from reference TRBV5-1 and TRBJ2-2): KAGVTQTPRYLIKTRGQQVTLSCSPISGHRSVSWYQQTPGQGLQFLFEYFSETQRNKGNFPGRFSGRQFSNSRSEMNVSTLELGDSALYLCASSLVRKDSGTGELFFGEGSRLTVL.

This clonotype occurred many times. This chain uses TRBV4-1 with TRBJ2-2; D not resolved. V was cut by 0 bases and J by 5 bases, with 13 bases left in between. The CDR3 covers 16 residues. CDR1 is MGHRA, CDR2 YSYEKL, per germline. CDR3 protein: CASSQEASLLTGELFF. The CDR3 region has the DNA TGCGCCAGCAGCCAAGAGGCCTCTCTCTTAACCGGGGAGCTGTTTTTT.

The rearrangement links TRBV9 to TRBJ2-7, with a possible D match to TRBD2 (5 bases). Trimming removed 4 bases at V and 6 bases at J, with 17 bases between. CDR1 is SGDLS, CDR2 YYNGEE, per germline. The CDR3 is 14 amino acids. CDR3 coding DNA: TGTGCCAGCAGCTTTTCCGCCGGTGCGGGCGAGCAGTACTTC. Its protein is CASSFSAGAGEQYF.

This sequence joins TRBV7-9 and TRBJ1-4, with a weak D call TRBD1 (5 bases). The germline V and J ends were trimmed by 0 bases and 5 bases, with 13 bases remaining between them. From germline, CDR1 is SEHNR and CDR2 FQNEAQ (reference sequence). The CDR3 has 16 residues. CDR3 coding DNA: TGTGCCAGCAGCTTAGCGGTGACAGCTCAAAATGAAAAACTGTTTTTT. Encoded protein: CASSLAVTAQNEKLFF.

This clonotype was seen more than once but under ten times. V usage is TRBV5-1 and J usage is TRBJ1-2; D may be TRBD1 (6 bases). The V gene lost 4 bases and the J gene lost 4 bases, with 20 bases spanning the gap. Germline CDR1 and CDR2: SGHRS and YFSETQ. This CDR3 is built from 16 residues. The CDR3 DNA follows: TGCGCCAGCAGCCCGGCGGGCCCGGGGGGCAGCTATGGCTACACCTTC. It yields the protein CASSPAGPGGSYGYTF.

The sample holds many counts of this clonotype. The chain has TRBV7-2 and TRBJ1-2, with D tentatively TRBD1 (6 bases). Looked up from germline, CDR1 is SGHTA and CDR2 is FQGNSA. The CDR3 sequence is 15 residues long. V lost 2 bases to trimming and J lost 5 bases, with 15 bases between them. The CDR3 bases are TGTGCCAGCAGCTTAATGGTCGGCAGGGGATATGGCTACACCTTC. Protein: CASSLMVGRGYGYTF.

The gene calls are TRBV5-6 and TRBJ2-1; TRBD1 matches at 7 bases. J was trimmed by 10 bases and V by 0 bases; bases with no gene match: 10. The CDR3 is 15 residues long. Germline values: CDR1 SGHDT, CDR2 YYEEEE. The CDR3 DNA reads TGTGCCAGCAGCTTGGCGGGCAGGGGGTCAGGAGAGCAGTTCTTC. Translating gives CASSLAGRGSGEQFF.

As regards this clonotype: A junction boundary mismatches the germline segment, possibly from a read error. The V gene is TRBV20-1, the J gene TRBJ2-1; 10 bases agree with TRBD2. Germline V CDR1 and CDR2: DFQATT, SNEGSKA (reference sequence). The CDR3 runs 12 residues. This CDR3 reads CSTSGDSLWQFF. The CDR3 DNA reads TGCAGTACTAGCGGGGACAGTCTTTGGCAGTTCTTC.

The genes are TRBV4-2 and TRBJ1-2; D gene uncertain. CDR3 length: 15 amino acids. Germline lookup yields CDR1 LGHNA and CDR2 YNFKEQ. Trimming pared 0 bases from V and 8 bases from J, leaving 16 bases between. Here the CDR3 DNA reads TGTGCCAGCAGCCAAGATCAGACGGCGGGAGGAGGCTACACCTTC. Residues: CASSQDQTAGGGYTF.

The chain combines TRBV5-1 with TRBJ2-7, with TRBD2 matching 8 bases. V shed 0 bases and J 5 bases; nucleotides not matched to a gene: 7. The length of the CDR3 is 15 residues. Germline V gene sequence: CDR1 SGHRS, CDR2 YFSETQ. The CDR3 DNA sequence: TGCGCCAGCAGCTTGGCACGGGGGGGGATAGACGAGCAGTACTTC. Translated, it gives CASSLARGGIDEQYF.